One and the same sample provided the 5 T cell receptor beta chains below, sequenced in a study of T cell changes during pregnancy in multiple sclerosis. Using immunoSEQ multiplex PCR, the repertoire was profiled, and TCRdb retains in-frame clones only, with some absent. The table lists about 21,000 clones, around 90% of them singletons. Specimen: CD4+ T cells from peripheral blood mononuclear cells, collected in the third trimester of pregnancy. These receptors were collected from a female donor with multiple sclerosis, enrolled in a pregnancy study.

The genes are TRBV19 and TRBJ1-6; D gene uncertain. Germline-derived CDR1 and CDR2 are LNHDA and SQIVND (reference sequence). The CDR3 has 15 amino acids. V shed 4 bases and J shed 9 bases, with 16 bases lying between them. This CDR3 reads CASSSSRGVSSPLHF. The CDR3 DNA reads as TGTGCCAGTAGTAGTAGCCGGGGAGTCAGTTCACCCCTCCACTTT.

This chain links TRBV6-5 with TRBJ1-2; D is perhaps TRBD1 (5 bases). The V gene's germline CDR1 is MNHEY and CDR2 SVGAGI. V gave up 6 bases and J gave up 8 bases, with 19 bases separating them. The CDR3 is made up of 14 amino acids. The CDR3 nucleotides read TGTGCCAGCAGGCCGACAGTACCACTATGGGGCTACACCTTC. This codes for CASRPTVPLWGYTF.

The gene calls are TRBV10-1 and TRBJ1-5; D is unclear. Trimming took off 2 bases at V and 4 bases at J, with 12 bases between the two ends. CDR1 WNHNN and CDR2 SYGVQD come from the germline V gene (reference sequence). This CDR3 region has 15 residues. The CDR3 loop reads CASSEAAPRNQPQHF. The DNA of the CDR3 is TGCGCCAGCAGTGAGGCAGCACCTAGGAATCAGCCCCAGCATTTT.

This chain connects TRBV5-1 to TRBJ2-3; D uncertain. Germline values: CDR1 SGHRS, CDR2 YFSETQ. With 0 bases removed from V and 2 bases from J, the gap between germline ends came to 4 bases. This CDR3 contains 13 residues. The CDR3 DNA sequence: TGCGCCAGCAGCTTGGGACTCACAGATACGCAGTATTTT. Translation gives CASSLGLTDTQYF.

The chain uses TRBV30 and TRBJ1-3; unclear D gene. The CDR3 is 14 residues long. Germline CDR1 reads GTSNPN; CDR2 reads SVGIG (reference sequence). V was clipped by 2 bases and J by 4 bases, with 12 bases between them. The CDR3 loop reads CAWSFGVSGNTIYF. The CDR3 DNA reads as TGTGCCTGGAGTTTCGGGGTTTCGGGAAACACCATATATTTT.